The 21 T cell receptor beta chains below were found in one sample sequenced in a study of T cell responses to AZD1222 COVID-19 vaccine. Data came from immunoSEQ multiplex PCR; TCRdb stores just in-frame clones and leaves some out. The table shows some 200,000 clones, with roughly 92% occurring only once. The material sequenced was peripheral blood, taken 28 days after the second dose of the MenACWY control vaccine. These TCRs come from an adult who received the MenACWY meningococcal vaccine as a control.

The chain combines TRBV9 with TRBJ2-5; TRBD2 agrees at 9 bases. V lost 4 bases to trimming and J lost 1 base; unmatched junction nucleotides: 8. Germline-derived CDR1 and CDR2 are SGDLS and YYNGEE. The CDR3 has 16 residues. The CDR3 nucleotides read TGTGCCAGCAGCACCAGACTAGCGGCATTCCAAGAGACCCAGTACTTC. The encoded protein is CASSTRLAAFQETQYF. The full variable domain, rest sourced from reference TRBV9 and TRBJ2-5, is DSGVTQTPKHLITATGQRVTLRCSPRSGDLSVYWYQQSLDQGLQFLIQYYNGEERAKGNILERFSAQQFPDLHSELNLSSLELGDSALYFCASSTRLAAFQETQYFGPGTRLLVL.

The rearrangement uses TRBV7-8 and TRBJ2-3; possibly TRBD2 for D (7 bases). The V gene lost 11 bases and the J gene lost 0 bases, with 12 bases spanning the gap. The germline gives CDR1 SGHVS, CDR2 FQNEAQ. The CDR3 has 13 amino acids. The CDR3 coding sequence is TGTGCCTGCGGGGGCTCTAGCACAGATACGCAGTATTTT. This translates into CACGGSSTDTQYF. The entire variable domain, with the rest obtained from reference TRBV7-8 and TRBJ2-3, is as follows: GAGVSQSPRYKVAKRGQDVALRCDPISGHVSLFWYQQALGQGPEFLTYFQNEAQLDKSGLPSDRFFAERPEGSVSTLKIQRTQQEDSAVYLCACGGSSTDTQYFGPGTRLTVL.

This clone has just one count. This chain links TRBV7-9 with TRBJ2-2, with TRBD1 as a possible D gene (6 bases). The V end lost 5 bases, the J end lost 4 bases, and 17 bases lay between the germline ends. The length of the CDR3 is 16 residues. Germline V gene sequence: CDR1 SEHNR, CDR2 FQNEAQ (reference sequence). The CDR3 is CASSQNRAGSTGELFF. CDR3 in DNA: TGTGCCAGCAGCCAAAACAGGGCTGGTAGCACCGGGGAGCTGTTTTTT. Full variable domain (missing parts from reference TRBV7-9 and TRBJ2-2): DTGVSQNPRHKITKRGQNVTFRCDPISEHNRLYWYRQTLGQGPEFLTYFQNEAQLEKSRLLSDRFSAERPKGSFSTLEIQRTEQGDSAMYLCASSQNRAGSTGELFFGEGSRLTVL.

The chain employs TRBV27 and TRBJ1-2, with TRBD1 as a possible D gene (5 bases). Germline V gives CDR1 MNHEY, CDR2 SMNVEV (reference sequence). V was trimmed by 7 bases and J by 2 bases, leaving 14 bases between them. CDR3 length: 14 residues. CDR3 coding DNA: TGTGCCAGCAACCCCGGCGGGGGAAACTATGGCTACACCTTC. This encodes CASNPGGGNYGYTF.

This clone turned up a few times. In DNA, the CDR3 is TGTGCCAGCAGTCAAACTACCCCGGCCCAGGGGGACAATCAGCCCCAGCATTTT. This codes for CASSQTTPAQGDNQPQHF. The chain has TRBV6-6 and TRBJ1-5; 7 bases are a match to TRBD1. Germline-derived CDR1 and CDR2 are MNHNY and SVGAGI (reference sequence). The CDR3 contains 18 residues. The V gene end was trimmed by 5 bases and the J gene end by 3 bases; junction bases not matched to a gene: 16.

V gene TRBV9 combines with J gene TRBJ1-1; TRBD1 matches at 11 bases. Germline CDR1 is SGDLS and CDR2 is YYNGEE. J was trimmed by 2 bases and V by 4 bases; bases with no gene match: 7. The CDR3 runs to 16 residues. Here the CDR3 reads CASSFSGTGGNTEAFF. In DNA, the CDR3 is TGTGCCAGCAGCTTTTCCGGGACAGGGGGTAACACTGAAGCTTTCTTT.

The chain has TRBV5-1 and TRBJ1-5; 7 bases align to TRBD1. V lost 0 bases and J lost 3; bases outside the gene matches: 3. The CDR3 is made up of 15 amino acids. CDR1 is SGHRS, CDR2 YFSETQ, per germline. CDR3 DNA: TGCGCCAGCAGCTTGGAACAGGGGCCCAATCAGCCCCAGCATTTT. It specifies CASSLEQGPNQPQHF.

The CDR3 sequence is CASSLTLDGPHTIYF. In DNA, the CDR3 is TGTGCCAGCAGCTTAACCCTGGACGGCCCGCACACCATATATTTT. The chain joins TRBV7-6 to TRBJ1-3; D call uncertain. Germline V CDR1 and CDR2: SGHVS, FNYEAQ. The CDR3 spans 15 residues. V lost 2 bases to trimming and J lost 8 bases, with 16 bases between them.

V gene TRBV2 combines with J gene TRBJ1-1; 11 positions agree with TRBD1. Per the germline V gene, CDR1 is SNHLY and CDR2 is FYNNEI. Germline trimming cut 7 bases from V and 5 bases from J; bases unmatched to any gene: 9. There are 15 residues in the CDR3. CDR3 coding DNA: TGTGCCAGCACCTCGGACAGGGGGCGGGTTACTGAAGCTTTCTTT. Its translation: CASTSDRGRVTEAFF.

In its sample, this clone was seen once. V usage is TRBV5-1 and J usage is TRBJ1-5; no clear D gene. CDR3 length: 15 residues. CDR1 SGHRS and CDR2 YFSETQ come from the germline V gene. V lost 4 bases and J 0 bases, leaving 11 bases between the germline ends. The CDR3 DNA sequence: TGCGCCAGCAGCGTCGACGGTTATAGCAATCAGCCCCAGCATTTT. Translated: CASSVDGYSNQPQHF. The variable domain in full, completed from reference TRBV5-1 and TRBJ1-5, reads KAGVTQTPRYLIKTRGQQVTLSCSPISGHRSVSWYQQTPGQGLQFLFEYFSETQRNKGNFPGRFSGRQFSNSRSEMNVSTLELGDSALYLCASSVDGYSNQPQHFGDGTRLSIL.

The chain employs TRBV30 and TRBJ1-6; 8 bases map to TRBD1. The CDR3 has 15 amino acids. Trimming cost V 0 bases and J 9 bases; bases outside gene matches: 7. Germline assignment: CDR1 GTSNPN and CDR2 SVGIG (reference sequence). CDR3 sequence: CAWSVPGGRSSPLHF. The CDR3 DNA sequence: TGTGCCTGGAGTGTACCAGGGGGCAGGAGTTCACCCCTCCACTTT. The full variable domain, rest sourced from reference TRBV30 and TRBJ1-6, is SQTIHQWPATLVQPVGSPLSLECTVEGTSNPNLYWYRQAAGRGLQLLFYSVGIGQISSEVPQNLSASRPQDRQFILSSKKLLLSDSGFYLCAWSVPGGRSSPLHFGNGTRLTVT.

The rearrangement joins TRBV14 to TRBJ2-5; 12 bases map to TRBD1. The CDR3 spans 16 residues. V lost 4 bases, J lost 5 bases, and 8 bases stayed unmatched. Per germline, CDR1 SGHDN and CDR2 FVKESK. CDR3 amino acids: CASSPGTGGARETQYF. The CDR3 nucleotides are TGTGCCAGCAGCCCCGGGACAGGGGGCGCGCGGGAGACCCAGTACTTC. Variable domain in full (rest from reference TRBV14 and TRBJ2-5): EAGVTQFPSHSVIEKGQTVTLRCDPISGHDNLYWYRRVMGKEIKFLLHFVKESKQDESGMPNNRFLAERTGGTYSTLKVQPAELEDSGVYFCASSPGTGGARETQYFGPGTRLLVL.

The chain has TRBV27 and TRBJ2-7; D perhaps matches TRBD2 (6 bases). V shed 2 bases and J shed 3 bases, with 14 bases lying between them. Germline CDR1 reads MNHEY; CDR2 reads SMNVEV (reference sequence). CDR3 length: 15 amino acids. CDR3 bases: TGTGCCAGCAGTTTAGAGGGACTCAGCCACTACGAGCAGTACTTC. Its translation: CASSLEGLSHYEQYF.

The chain recombines TRBV7-8 with TRBJ1-5; D ambiguous. This CDR3 contains 14 residues. The V and J ends lost 5 bases and 3 bases respectively, with 11 bases between them. Per the germline V gene, CDR1 is SGHVS and CDR2 is FQNEAQ. The DNA for the CDR3 is TGTGCCAGCAGCCAAAACAGACCCAATCAGCCCCAGCATTTT. As protein: CASSQNRPNQPQHF.

A note on this clone: At one end, the junction sequence differs from germline, possibly due to a read error. This chain links TRBV2 with TRBJ1-2; TRBD1 matches 10 bases. Germline-derived CDR1 and CDR2 are SNHLY and FYNNEI. This CDR3 spans 12 amino acids. Here the CDR3 reads CASSASGTGAYF. CDR3 DNA sequence: TGTGCCAGCAGTGCTTCCGGGACAGGGGCCTACTTC.

This rearrangement joins TRBV7-9 to TRBJ2-7; D call uncertain. This CDR3 spans 15 amino acids. The ends were cut back, 3 bases at V and 2 bases at J, with 14 bases in the middle. The V gene's germline CDR1 is SEHNR and CDR2 FQNEAQ (reference sequence). The DNA for the CDR3 is TGTGCCAGCAGCTTTGGCCCAAACAACCCCTACGAGCAGTACTTC. Its translation is CASSFGPNNPYEQYF.

The rearrangement joins TRBV9 to TRBJ2-2; 8 bases line up with TRBD1. Germline CDR1 is SGDLS and CDR2 is YYNGEE. The ends lost 5 bases at V and 2 bases at J; junction bases unmatched: 2. The CDR3 totals 14 residues. The CDR3 nucleotides are TGTGCCAGCAGGACAGGGGAAAACACCGGGGAGCTGTTTTTT. Translation gives CASRTGENTGELFF.

DNA for the CDR3: TGTGCCAGCAGCACCCGCCGGGGGACTGAAGCTTTCTTT. Encoded protein: CASSTRRGTEAFF. This rearrangement joins TRBV5-8 to TRBJ1-1, with D possibly being TRBD1 (5 bases). The CDR3 is made up of 13 amino acids. V lost 4 bases to trimming and J lost 5 bases, with 12 bases between them. The germline gives CDR1 SGHTS, CDR2 YDEGEE.

The rearrangement joins TRBV14 to TRBJ1-1; D gene ambiguous. Germline values: CDR1 SGHDN, CDR2 FVKESK. The CDR3 is 15 residues long. The V and J ends lost 1 base and 5 bases respectively, with 14 bases between them. CDR3 in DNA: TGTGCCAGCAGCCAAGTGGAGGGTTTAGGTACTGAAGCTTTCTTT. Translated: CASSQVEGLGTEAFF.

The chain combines TRBV28 with TRBJ1-4; D is unresolved. V shed 6 bases and J shed 5 bases, with 16 bases lying between them. The CDR3 runs to 15 residues. The germline V gene encodes CDR1 MDHEN and CDR2 SYDVKM. The CDR3 nucleotides are TGTGCCAGCAGCCCCGGTGGTAGGATAAATGAAAAACTGTTTTTT. This gives the protein CASSPGGRINEKLFF.

This clone was seen a handful of times. This chain uses TRBV4-1 with TRBJ1-1; TRBD1 agrees at 8 bases. The germline CDR1 and CDR2 sequences are MGHRA and YSYEKL. With V trimmed by 7 bases and J by 4 bases, 20 bases remained unmatched. The CDR3 is 18 residues long. This chain's CDR3 is CASNDLVLPATGVTEAFF. The CDR3 DNA follows: TGCGCCAGCAATGATCTGGTCCTCCCCGCGACAGGGGTCACTGAAGCTTTCTTT.